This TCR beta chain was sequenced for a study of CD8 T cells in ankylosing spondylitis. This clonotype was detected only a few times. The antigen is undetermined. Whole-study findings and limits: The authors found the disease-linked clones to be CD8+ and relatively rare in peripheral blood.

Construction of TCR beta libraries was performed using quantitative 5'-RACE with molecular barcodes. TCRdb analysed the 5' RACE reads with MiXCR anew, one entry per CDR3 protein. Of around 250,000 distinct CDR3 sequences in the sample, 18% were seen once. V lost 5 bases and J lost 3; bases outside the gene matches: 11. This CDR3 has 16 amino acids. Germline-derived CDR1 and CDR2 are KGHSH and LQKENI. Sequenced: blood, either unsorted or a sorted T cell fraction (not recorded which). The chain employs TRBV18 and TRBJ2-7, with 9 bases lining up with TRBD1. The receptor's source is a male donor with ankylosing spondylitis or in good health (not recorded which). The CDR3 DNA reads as TGTGCCAGCTCATTCCACCCCGGGACAGGGATCTACGAGCAGTACTTC. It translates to CASSFHPGTGIYEQYF. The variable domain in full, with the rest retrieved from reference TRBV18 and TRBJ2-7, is NAGVMQNPRHLVRRRGQEARLRCSPMKGHSHVYWYRQLPEEGLKFMVYLQKENIIDESGMPKERFSAEFPKEGPSILRIQQVVRGDSAAYFCASSFHPGTGIYEQYFGPGTRLTVT.